This T cell receptor (beta chain) was recovered during a study of T cell repertoires and Cas9 in healthy adults. V shed 5 bases and J shed 0 bases, with 10 bases lying between them. The length of the CDR3 is 15 residues. From germline, CDR1 is SNHLY and CDR2 FYNNEI. The assay was immunoSEQ multiplex PCR, and TCRdb's table has in-frame clones only and misses some. The sample holds under 25,000 clones, about nine tenths seen once. This clone was detected a few times. This TCR came from a human donor in good health. Sequencing was carried out using CD4+ effector T cells (CD127+, CD25-, CD137-, CD154-) from PBMCs; culture status not recorded. This chain connects TRBV2 to TRBJ1-4, with D possibly TRBD1 on 5 matching bases. The CDR3 region is CASSIMTATNEKLFF. The CDR3 nucleotides read TGTGCCAGCAGTATCATGACAGCAACTAATGAAAAACTGTTTTTT.